Following are 8 T cell receptor beta chains from one sample sequenced in a study of cytomegalovirus exposure and HLA in healthy donors. The PCR had 60 Vbeta and 13 Jbeta primers. Using immunoSEQ multiplex PCR, the repertoire was profiled, and TCRdb retains in-frame clones only, with some absent. The sample comprises 100,000 to 150,000 clones, over 70% of which are singletons, and around 1.3% rests with the top ten. Sequencing was performed on PBMCs. All receptors come from a female donor in good health and CMV-seronegative.

The table lists this clone with a count of one. V is TRBV6-5 and J is TRBJ1-4; 8 nucleotides agree with TRBD1. Looked up from germline, CDR1 is MNHEY and CDR2 is SVGAGI. V gave up 3 bases and J gave up 5 bases; unmatched junction bases: 8. The CDR3 length is 16 residues. The CDR3 loop reads CASSYRPGGENEKLFF. The CDR3 coding sequence is TGTGCCAGCAGTTATAGGCCAGGGGGCGAAAATGAAAAACTGTTTTTT.

This clone came up a few times. The chain uses TRBV6-5 and TRBJ2-7, with 7 bases aligning to TRBD1. CDR3 size: 11 residues. Trimming took 9 bases from V and 3 from J; bases not matched to a gene: 2. Looked up from germline, CDR1 is MNHEY and CDR2 is SVGAGI. CDR3 DNA sequence: TGTGCCAGTTCAGGGGGCTACGAGCAGTACTTC. Its protein is CASSGGYEQYF.

V usage is TRBV20-1 and J usage is TRBJ2-3; D unresolved. This CDR3 comprises 11 residues. Trimming took off 5 bases at V and 5 bases at J, with 8 bases between the two ends. Germline CDR1 is DFQATT and CDR2 is SNEGSKA (reference sequence). In DNA form, the CDR3 reads TGCAGTGCTTACACTAAAGATACGCAGTATTTT. It translates to CSAYTKDTQYF.

This clone was detected only a few times. This chain joins TRBV6-1 and TRBJ1-5; D remains unclear. This CDR3 is built from 13 residues. Germline CDR1 is MNHNS and CDR2 is SASEGT. The CDR3 reads CATGRTLNQPQHF. CDR3 sequence (DNA): TGTGCGACGGGTAGAACTTTGAATCAGCCCCAGCATTTT.

V gene TRBV2 combines with J gene TRBJ2-5; no clear D. The V gene lost 4 bases and the J gene lost 5 bases, with 11 bases spanning the gap. Germline V gene lookup returns CDR1 SNHLY and CDR2 FYNNEI. This CDR3 region has 13 residues. The CDR3 region is CASSVPSPETQYF. The CDR3 DNA reads TGTGCCAGCAGTGTCCCGTCCCCGGAGACCCAGTACTTC. The full variable domain, with the rest looked up from reference TRBV2 and TRBJ2-5, is EPEVTQTPSHQVTQMGQEVILRCVPISNHLYFYWYRQILGQKVEFLVSFYNNEISEKSEIFDDQFSVERPDGSNFTLKIRSTKLEDSAMYFCASSVPSPETQYFGPGTRLLVL.

The rearrangement links TRBV4-1 to TRBJ2-3; 10 nucleotides line up with TRBD2. Trimming at V came to 4 bases and at J to 0 bases, leaving 10 bases not matched to a gene. The CDR3 spans 18 residues. Per the germline V gene, CDR1 is MGHRA and CDR2 is YSYEKL. The CDR3 is CASSRDSGRPSSTDTQYF. The CDR3 nucleotides are TGCGCCAGCAGCCGAGATAGCGGGAGGCCCTCTAGCACAGATACGCAGTATTTT.

V gene TRBV7-2 combines with J gene TRBJ1-1; 7 bases are shared with TRBD1. This CDR3 is built from 14 residues. The trim removed 5 bases at V and 4 bases at J, leaving 7 bases unmatched. CDR1 and CDR2 from the germline V gene are SGHTA and FQGNSA. CDR3 DNA sequence: TGTGCCAGCAGCCAACAGGGGTTCGGCACTGAAGCTTTCTTT. This codes for CASSQQGFGTEAFF.

The J gene is TRBJ2-7, the V gene TRBV28, with 7 bases matching TRBD1. The germline gives CDR1 MDHEN, CDR2 SYDVKM. V lost 7 bases to trimming and J lost 3 bases; unmatched junction nucleotides: 3. The CDR3 covers 12 residues. The CDR3 nucleotides are TGTGCCAGCACAACAGGGGACTACGAGCAGTACTTC. Translated, it gives CASTTGDYEQYF.